These T cell receptor beta chains were read from a single sample in a study of cytomegalovirus exposure and HLA in healthy donors. Data came from immunoSEQ multiplex PCR; TCRdb stores just in-frame clones and leaves some out. Among about 150,000 clones listed, more than 75% were seen once. The source material was PBMCs. These receptors came from a man in his thirties or forties in good health and CMV-seropositive. CDR3s include the opening cysteine and the closing phenylalanine or tryptophan. The D gene is left open where the match is weak. Rows give clone size only sometimes, using once, few, many, or a class for an expanded clone.

CDR3aa	CDR3nt	len	j_gene	d_gene	abundance	v_gene
CASSSGGITDTQYF	TGTGCCAGCAGCTCCGGGGGAATAACAGATACGCAGTATTTT	14	TRBJ2-3	NA	NA	TRBV9
CAGPRQSNTEAFF	TGTGCCGGGCCGCGACAATCGAACACTGAAGCTTTCTTT	13	TRBJ1-1	NA	NA	TRBV2
CASSLGQGLYNEQFF	TGCGCCAGCAGCCTCGGACAGGGTCTGTACAATGAGCAGTTCTTC	15	TRBJ2-1	TRBD1	NA	TRBV5-1
CASSLVREPYNEQFF	TGTGCCAGCAGCTTGGTCCGGGAGCCCTACAATGAGCAGTTCTTC	15	TRBJ2-1	NA	NA	TRBV5-6
CASSPRGSEQYF	TGTGCCAGCAGTCCCAGGGGTAGTGAGCAGTACTTC	12	TRBJ2-7	NA	NA	TRBV27
CASSHGTDYGYTF	TGTGCCAGCAGTCACGGGACAGACTATGGCTACACCTTC	13	TRBJ1-2	TRBD1	NA	TRBV6-5
CASSRTGPNEKLFF	TGTGCCAGCAGCCGGACAGGACCAAATGAAAAACTGTTTTTT	14	TRBJ1-4	TRBD1	NA	TRBV27
CAWTGQGYEQYF	TGTGCCTGGACAGGACAGGGATACGAGCAGTACTTC	12	TRBJ2-7	TRBD1	NA	TRBV30
CASSSGQFTDTQYF	TGTGCCAGCAGCTCGGGACAGTTCACAGATACGCAGTATTTT	14	TRBJ2-3	TRBD1	NA	TRBV5-4
CASSLGQYNEQFF	TGTGCCAGCAGCTTAGGGCAGTACAATGAGCAGTTCTTC	13	TRBJ2-1	NA	NA	TRBV11-2
CASGRLAGGLSSYNEQFF	TGTGCCAGCGGGAGACTAGCGGGGGGGTTAAGCTCCTACAATGAGCAGTTCTTC	18	TRBJ2-1	TRBD2	NA	TRBV2
CASSPRGRGYEQYF	TGTGCCAGCAGCCCCAGGGGAAGGGGCTACGAGCAGTACTTC	14	TRBJ2-7	NA	few	TRBV5-4
CASSVVGAGNQETQYF	TGTGCCAGCAGCGTAGTGGGAGCGGGGAACCAAGAGACCCAGTACTTC	16	TRBJ2-5	TRBD2	NA	TRBV9
CASSEGAGGIETQYF	TGCGCCAGCAGTGAGGGTGCAGGGGGTATCGAGACCCAGTACTTC	15	TRBJ2-5	TRBD1	NA	TRBV10-1
CASTSRLQGFSGANVLTF	TGTGCCAGCACCTCTCGTTTGCAGGGCTTCTCTGGGGCCAACGTCCTGACTTTC	18	TRBJ2-6	NA	NA	TRBV27
CASSRSPQPQHF	TGTGCCAGCAGCCGGAGCCCTCAGCCCCAGCATTTT	12	TRBJ1-5	NA	NA	TRBV28
CASSHKRNYGYTF	TGCGCCAGCAGCCACAAGCGAAACTATGGCTACACCTTC	13	TRBJ1-2	NA	NA	TRBV5-1
CASSPRTGSYTGELFF	TGTGCCAGCTCACCACGGACAGGCTCTTACACCGGGGAGCTGTTTTTT	16	TRBJ2-2	TRBD1	few	TRBV18
CASSWSPSGIAFF	TGTGCCAGCAGCTGGAGCCCTAGTGGAATAGCTTTCTTT	13	TRBJ1-1	NA	once	TRBV5-5
CASSAYRGANGYTF	TGTGCCAGCAGTGCTTACAGGGGGGCCAATGGCTACACCTTC	14	TRBJ1-2	TRBD1	NA	TRBV27
CASSFGGVREQFF	TGTGCCAGCAGCTTCGGGGGAGTTCGAGAGCAGTTCTTC	13	TRBJ2-1	NA	NA	TRBV7-9
CASSLGQHNSNYGYTF	TGCGCCAGCAGCTTGGGGCAACACAATTCTAACTATGGCTACACCTTC	16	TRBJ1-2	NA	NA	TRBV5-1
CASSLGPNTGELFF	TGCGCCAGCAGCTTGGGGCCCAATACCGGGGAGCTGTTTTTT	14	TRBJ2-2	NA	NA	TRBV5-1
CASRTGQGGQPQHF	TGTGCCAGTCGCACAGGACAGGGAGGTCAGCCCCAGCATTTT	14	TRBJ1-5	TRBD1	NA	TRBV6-5
CASSLHTGNTEAFF	TGTGCCAGCAGCCTACACACGGGGAACACTGAAGCTTTCTTT	14	TRBJ1-1	NA	few	TRBV27
CATTRGGGLTDTQYF	TGTGCCACCACCCGGGGTGGGGGACTCACAGATACGCAGTATTTT	15	TRBJ2-3	NA	NA	TRBV6-1
CASSPTGGKGLNTGELFF	TGTGCCAGCAGTCCCACAGGGGGGAAAGGACTAAACACCGGGGAGCTGTTTTTT	18	TRBJ2-2	TRBD1	NA	TRBV28
CSVEGRPGRFVAETQYF	TGCAGCGTTGAAGGGCGGCCAGGGAGGTTTGTAGCGGAGACCCAGTACTTC	17	TRBJ2-5	NA	NA	TRBV29-1
CASSEGGGNEQFF	TGTGCCAGCAGCGAAGGAGGGGGCAATGAGCAGTTCTTC	13	TRBJ2-1	NA	NA	TRBV2
CASRASAANEQYF	TGTGCCAGCAGAGCCAGCGCCGCCAACGAGCAGTACTTC	13	TRBJ2-7	NA	NA	TRBV6-5
CASSPRVGTGSFYTEAFF	TGTGCCAGCAGCCCGAGGGTAGGGACAGGGTCTTTTTACACTGAAGCTTTCTTT	18	TRBJ1-1	TRBD1	NA	TRBV11-2
CASSALGQSNTEAFF	TGTGCCAGCAGCGCGCTGGGACAGTCGAACACTGAAGCTTTCTTT	15	TRBJ1-1	TRBD1	NA	TRBV9
CASSPRGGTGFNTEAFF	TGTGCCAGCAGTCCAAGAGGGGGAACAGGATTCAACACTGAAGCTTTCTTT	17	TRBJ1-1	NA	NA	TRBV27
CASAQGADTQYF	TGTGCCAGCGCCCAGGGGGCAGATACGCAGTATTTT	12	TRBJ2-3	TRBD1	NA	TRBV2
CASRTDRDTEAFF	TGTGCCAGCAGAACGGACAGGGACACTGAAGCTTTCTTT	13	TRBJ1-1	TRBD1	NA	TRBV6-1
CASSAGTAPLTGELFF	TGTGCCAGCAGCGCAGGGACAGCGCCGCTGACCGGGGAGCTGTTTTTT	16	TRBJ2-2	TRBD1	NA	TRBV2
CASSEMSVLAGILGTQYF	TGTGCCAGCAGTGAAATGAGCGTGCTAGCGGGCATTTTGGGTACGCAGTATTTT	18	TRBJ2-3	TRBD2	NA	TRBV2
CASSFTGGRNEQFF	TGTGCCAGCAGCTTTACAGGGGGCAGAAATGAGCAGTTCTTC	14	TRBJ2-1	TRBD1	once	TRBV7-2